One and the same sample provided the 14 T cell receptor beta chains below, sequenced in a study of blood T cell repertoires in COVID-19. Libraries were prepared by immunoSEQ multiplex PCR; TCRdb keeps only in-frame clonotypes and omits some of them. The sample shows around 200,000 clones, roughly 90% of them seen only once. Sequenced input: peripheral blood. These receptors were taken from a middle-aged man with active or convalescent COVID-19.

The chain uses TRBV10-2 and TRBJ2-1, with D possibly matching TRBD2 (6 bases). The ends were cut back, 0 bases at V and 0 bases at J, with 15 bases in the middle. The germline V gene has CDR1 WSHSY and CDR2 SAAADI. This CDR3 comprises 18 residues. In DNA, the CDR3 is TGCGCCAGCAGTGAGTCCTCACCCACTAGCTACTCCTACAATGAGCAGTTCTTC. This translates into CASSESSPTSYSYNEQFF.

The rearrangement uses TRBV5-1 and TRBJ1-1; D is uncertain. The CDR3 consists of 13 residues. V was pared by 7 bases and J by 4 bases, with 14 bases between. Germline V gene data show CDR1 as SGHRS and CDR2 as YFSETQ. The CDR3 region is CASLSEYATEAFF. CDR3 nucleotide sequence: TGCGCCAGCCTGAGTGAGTACGCCACTGAAGCTTTCTTT.

This chain connects TRBV5-6 to TRBJ1-2, with TRBD1 matching 7 bases. The CDR3 sequence is 14 residues long. From germline, CDR1 is SGHDT and CDR2 YYEEEE. V dropped 6 bases and J dropped 0; count of bases not matched to a gene: 5. CDR3 DNA: TGTGCCAGCACCTGGGACAGAACTAACTATGGCTACACCTTC. The encoded protein is CASTWDRTNYGYTF.

The CDR3 DNA reads TGTGCCAGCAGCTTGGACAGGGGAGTAGACGAGCAGTACTTC. The encoded protein is CASSLDRGVDEQYF. The chain has TRBV7-8 and TRBJ2-7; 9 nucleotides match TRBD1. Germline CDR1 and CDR2: SGHVS and FQNEAQ. With 3 bases clipped from V and 5 bases from J, the junction kept 5 bases outside the gene matches. There are 14 residues in the CDR3.

The chain combines TRBV19 with TRBJ2-5; 8 nucleotides line up with TRBD1. Unmatched junction bases numbered 9, after V lost 10 bases and J lost 2 bases. Germline CDR1 LNHDA, CDR2 SQIVND (reference sequence). The CDR3 loop spans 14 amino acids. CDR3 in DNA: TGTGCCACCCGCGACAGGGGTCGGCAAGAGACCCAGTACTTC. It encodes CATRDRGRQETQYF.

V and J are TRBV19 and TRBJ2-4; D possibly corresponds to TRBD1 (5 bases). Germline V gene data show CDR1 as LNHDA and CDR2 as SQIVND (reference sequence). Trimming stripped 0 bases from V and 0 bases from J, with 9 bases between. CDR3 length: 16 amino acids. CDR3 amino acids: CASSIDHRGAKNIQYF. The CDR3 DNA is TGTGCCAGTAGTATAGATCATAGGGGAGCCAAAAACATTCAGTACTTC.

This chain links TRBV19 with TRBJ1-2; 9 positions match TRBD1. The CDR3 runs to 16 residues. V lost 5 bases to trimming and J lost 8 bases; unmatched junction nucleotides: 15. Germline V gene data show CDR1 as LNHDA and CDR2 as SQIVND (reference sequence). The CDR3: CASSPQPRDRERGYTF. The CDR3 DNA reads TGTGCCAGTAGTCCCCAACCTCGGGACAGGGAGCGCGGCTACACCTTC.

V is TRBV28 and J is TRBJ1-5, with 10 positions matching TRBD1. Germline values: CDR1 MDHEN, CDR2 SYDVKM. The CDR3 contains 16 residues. With 6 bases clipped from V and 4 bases from J, the junction kept 9 bases outside the gene matches. This CDR3 reads CASSYDDRGRNQPQHF. In nucleotides, the CDR3 is TGTGCCAGCAGCTATGATGACAGGGGGCGAAATCAGCCCCAGCATTTT.

This chain uses TRBV13 with TRBJ1-2, with 8 bases identical to TRBD1. Germline values: CDR1 PRHDT, CDR2 FYEKMQ (reference sequence). This CDR3 comprises 13 residues. V trimming: 5 bases; J trimming: 5 bases; junction bases outside the gene matches: 4. CDR3 sequence: CASSPRQGYGYTF. CDR3 sequence (DNA): TGTGCCAGCAGCCCCAGACAGGGGTATGGCTACACCTTC.

The chain carries TRBV28 and TRBJ1-5, with D perhaps TRBD1 (6 bases). The CDR3 contains 15 residues. Trimming stripped 5 bases from V and 7 bases from J, with 18 bases between. From germline, CDR1 is MDHEN and CDR2 SYDVKM. The CDR3 region is CASSLGHPRGQPQHF. The CDR3 DNA follows: TGTGCCAGCAGTCTGGGACATCCGAGGGGCCAGCCCCAGCATTTT. Complete variable domain (other parts from reference TRBV28 and TRBJ1-5): DVKVTQSSRYLVKRTGEKVFLECVQDMDHENMFWYRQDPGLGLRLIYFSYDVKMKEKGDIPEGYSVSREKKERFSLILESASTNQTSMYLCASSLGHPRGQPQHFGDGTRLSIL.

The chain joins TRBV5-1 to TRBJ2-5, with TRBD1 as a possible D gene (6 bases). CDR1 SGHRS and CDR2 YFSETQ come from the germline V gene. This CDR3 spans 16 amino acids. V shed 4 bases and J shed 1 base, with 17 bases lying between them. The CDR3 sequence: CASSINRVGAQETQYF. CDR3 in DNA: TGCGCCAGCAGCATTAACAGGGTGGGGGCCCAAGAGACCCAGTACTTC.

The chain combines TRBV28 with TRBJ2-1, with no clear D. The germline V gene has CDR1 MDHEN and CDR2 SYDVKM. This CDR3 is 14 amino acids long. Trimming took 3 bases from V and 8 from J, leaving 14 bases between them. CDR3 residues: CASSLSSRSHEQFF. The CDR3 coding sequence is TGTGCCAGCAGTTTGTCTAGTCGTTCCCATGAGCAGTTCTTC.

This chain uses TRBV30 with TRBJ1-1; D unresolved. This CDR3 contains 13 residues. Germline CDR1 and CDR2: GTSNPN and SVGIG (reference sequence). Trimming took 0 bases from V and 1 from J, leaving 6 bases between them. The CDR3 region is CAWSVFRNTEAFF. DNA for the CDR3: TGTGCCTGGAGTGTATTTAGGAACACTGAAGCTTTCTTT.

The V call is TRBV10-3, the J call TRBJ2-7; 11 bases are shared with TRBD1. V lost 8 bases to trimming and J lost 3 bases; unmatched junction nucleotides: 6. CDR1 ENHRY and CDR2 SYGVKD come from the germline V gene. The CDR3 runs to 14 residues. The CDR3 DNA sequence: TGTGCCATCGGGGGGGACAGGGGGAGCTACGAGCAGTACTTC. It is translated as CAIGGDRGSYEQYF.